The text below deals with one TCR beta chain. These data come from a study of control samples from healthy donors and cancer patients. Assay: immunoSEQ multiplex PCR; the TCRdb copy retains only in-frame clones and omits some. The sample has more than 85,000 clones; 92% are singletons. The CDR3 covers 14 residues. The J segment lost 3 bases and the V segment lost 3 bases, leaving 4 bases of the junction unmatched. The V gene's germline CDR1 is MNHEY and CDR2 SMNVEV (reference sequence). Sequencing used blood. The V call is TRBV27, the J call TRBJ2-7; 8 nucleotides match TRBD2. This TCR came from a woman under 30 in good health. The CDR3: CASSLKRELYEQYF. CDR3 DNA: TGTGCCAGCAGTTTGAAGCGGGAGCTCTACGAGCAGTACTTC.